One sample yielded the 32 T cell receptor beta chains listed below, sequenced in a study of blood T cell repertoires in COVID-19. The assay was immunoSEQ multiplex PCR, and TCRdb's table has in-frame clones only and misses some. The sample includes about 140,000 clones, approximately 80% of them seen just once. Sequences were obtained from PBMCs or T cells enriched from blood (not recorded which). The receptors come from a man in his 70s who had been exposed to COVID-19.

This clone turned up a few times. V gene TRBV3-1 (or the pseudogene TRBV3-2) combines with J gene TRBJ2-7, with 8 bases fitting TRBD1. The CDR3 length is 12 residues. Germline CDR1 reads LGHDT; CDR2 reads YNNKEL (reference sequence). Trimming at V came to 2 bases and at J to 8 bases, leaving 2 bases not matched to a gene. The CDR3 here is CASSQTRGQQYF. The CDR3 DNA is TGTGCCAGCAGCCAAACCAGGGGGCAGCAGTACTTC.

This clone was detected only once. V gene TRBV5-8 combines with J gene TRBJ1-1, with 9 bases identical to TRBD1. This CDR3 has 15 amino acids. CDR1 and CDR2 (germline): SGHTS, YDEGEE. Trimming cost V 4 bases and J 4 bases; bases outside gene matches: 8. The CDR3 DNA reads TGTGCCAGCAGCCGAACCGGGACAGGGCGCACTGAAGCTTTCTTT. Translating gives CASSRTGTGRTEAFF.

The chain combines TRBV2 with TRBJ2-1, with 11 bases lining up with TRBD2. The CDR3 totals 14 residues. The V segment lost 2 bases and the J segment 12 bases; nucleotides outside the gene matches: 6. The V gene's germline CDR1 is SNHLY and CDR2 FYNNEI. The CDR3: CASSEKLAGDGQFF. DNA for the CDR3: TGTGCCAGCAGTGAAAAACTAGCGGGAGACGGGCAGTTCTTC.

The V and J genes are TRBV9 and TRBJ1-2; 8 bases map to TRBD1. CDR3 length equals 14 residues. With V trimmed by 4 bases and J by 2 bases, 4 bases remained unmatched. Germline assignment: CDR1 SGDLS and CDR2 YYNGEE. In DNA, the CDR3 is TGTGCCAGCAGCCCGGACAGGGTAAACTATGGCTACACCTTC. Amino acids: CASSPDRVNYGYTF.

The chain employs TRBV25-1 and TRBJ2-2; TRBD2 might be the D (5 bases). Trimming shortened V by 4 bases and J by 5 bases, and 11 bases separated the two germline ends. Germline V lookup: CDR1 MGHDK, CDR2 SYGVNS. This CDR3 has 14 residues. CDR3 in DNA: TGTGCCAGCAGTGTCCGCCCGGGAACCGGGGAGCTGTTTTTT. Its protein product is CASSVRPGTGELFF.

The chain recombines TRBV7-9 with TRBJ2-7, with D tentatively TRBD1 (5 bases). Germline V gene sequence: CDR1 SEHNR, CDR2 FQNEAQ (reference sequence). There are 15 residues in the CDR3. Trimming removed 3 bases from V and 5 bases from J, with 17 bases in between. CDR3 region: CASSLSPGIIDEQYF. The CDR3 DNA sequence: TGTGCCAGCAGCTTGAGCCCAGGGATAATCGACGAGCAGTACTTC. Using reference TRBV7-9 and TRBJ2-7 for the parts outside the CDR3, the full variable domain is DTGVSQNPRHKITKRGQNVTFRCDPISEHNRLYWYRQTLGQGPEFLTYFQNEAQLEKSRLLSDRFSAERPKGSFSTLEIQRTEQGDSAMYLCASSLSPGIIDEQYFGPGTRLTVT.

The rearrangement uses TRBV6-1 and TRBJ1-2; the match to TRBD1 covers 9 bases. With 3 bases clipped from V and 5 bases from J, the junction kept 10 bases outside the gene matches. The CDR3 is 16 residues long. Germline CDR1 is MNHNS and CDR2 is SASEGT. This chain's CDR3 is CASSDHMDRGIYGYTF. CDR3 DNA sequence: TGTGCCAGCAGTGACCATATGGACAGGGGAATATATGGCTACACCTTC.

This clone was detected only once. The chain combines TRBV3-1 (or the pseudogene TRBV3-2) with TRBJ2-1; 7 bases are a match to TRBD1. The CDR3 is made up of 14 amino acids. J was trimmed by 1 base and V by 4 bases; bases with no gene match: 1. CDR1 is LGHDT, CDR2 YNNKEL, per germline (reference sequence). The CDR3 DNA is TGTGCCAGCAGCCGACAGGGTTCCTACAATGAGCAGTTCTTC. This translates into CASSRQGSYNEQFF.

The CDR3 region has the DNA TGTGCCTGGAGACCCACGGGAGGGGGGGACACTGAAGCTTTCTTT. This gives the protein CAWRPTGGGDTEAFF. V is TRBV30 and J is TRBJ1-1, with a weak D call TRBD1 (6 bases). Trimming left V 3 bases short and J 3 bases short, with 17 bases between. Germline-derived CDR1 and CDR2 are GTSNPN and SVGIG (reference sequence). The CDR3 is made up of 15 amino acids.

This clone has a single count. The chain couples TRBV3-1 (or the pseudogene TRBV3-2) to TRBJ2-5, with a weak D call TRBD1 (5 bases). Germline CDR1 LGHDT, CDR2 YNNKEL (reference sequence). This CDR3 spans 16 amino acids. The V end was cut by 4 bases, the J end by 4 bases, with 19 bases between. CDR3 in amino acids: CASSPLLGAASETQYF. The CDR3 bases are TGTGCCAGCAGCCCCCTACTTGGGGCTGCCTCAGAGACCCAGTACTTC.

The chain employs TRBV7-8 and TRBJ1-1; perhaps TRBD1 as D (5 bases). The CDR3 spans 14 residues. Trimming left V 2 bases short and J 4 bases short, with 11 bases between. Germline CDR1 SGHVS, CDR2 FQNEAQ. The CDR3 is CASSLRRVGTEAFF. The CDR3 DNA sequence: TGTGCCAGCAGCTTACGCAGGGTCGGCACTGAAGCTTTCTTT.

CDR3 region: CASSLGQTVNYGYTF. The CDR3 bases are TGCGCCAGCAGCTTGGGGCAGACAGTCAACTATGGCTACACCTTC. V is TRBV5-1 and J is TRBJ1-2; D possibly corresponds to TRBD1 (5 bases). Germline V gives CDR1 SGHRS, CDR2 YFSETQ. The CDR3 is made up of 15 amino acids. The V end lost 0 bases, the J end lost 2 bases, and 11 bases lay between the germline ends.

J is TRBJ1-6 and V is TRBV6-5; 7 bases are a match to TRBD1. The CDR3 runs to 16 residues. V was pared by 0 bases and J by 4 bases, with 3 bases of the junction left unmatched. Germline CDR1 and CDR2: MNHEY and SVGAGI. The DNA for the CDR3 is TGTGCCAGCAGTTACTCGGGCAGGGGGTATAATTCACCCCTCCACTTT. It yields the protein CASSYSGRGYNSPLHF.

The gene calls are TRBV5-1 and TRBJ1-2; TRBD1 matches 8 bases. J gave up 1 base and V 4 bases, and 9 bases lay outside the gene matches. The germline V gene encodes CDR1 SGHRS and CDR2 YFSETQ. The CDR3 extends over 16 amino acids. The CDR3: CASSPVGQELNYGYTF. The CDR3 DNA follows: TGCGCCAGCAGCCCGGTGGGACAGGAGCTTAACTATGGCTACACCTTC.

This clone occurred a few times. V gene TRBV7-3 combines with J gene TRBJ1-2, with a tentative D call TRBD1 (5 bases). Trimming stripped 5 bases from V and 3 bases from J, with 16 bases between. CDR1 and CDR2 (germline): SGHTA, FQGTGA. The CDR3 has 15 residues. CDR3 coding DNA: TGTGCCAGCAGCCCCCAGGGATCGACCCACTATGGCTACACCTTC. Translating it yields CASSPQGSTHYGYTF.

V usage is TRBV27 and J usage is TRBJ2-1; no clear D gene. Between the trimmed V and J ends, which lost 5 bases and 8 bases, there was a span of 7 bases. CDR3 length: 11 residues. Germline-derived CDR1 and CDR2 are MNHEY and SMNVEV (reference sequence). The CDR3 spells CASSVGYEQFF. CDR3 bases: TGTGCCAGCAGTGTCGGTTATGAGCAGTTCTTC.

DNA for the CDR3: TGTGCCAGTAGGCCGACAGGGGGTGGATCACCCCTCCACTTT. Its translation is CASRPTGGGSPLHF. The chain couples TRBV19 to TRBJ1-6; 9 bases match TRBD1. Germline CDR1 is LNHDA and CDR2 is SQIVND (reference sequence). Losses at the gene ends were 6 bases for V and 10 bases for J; bases not matched to a gene: 7. This CDR3 has 14 amino acids.

Ten or more counts support this clone. The rearrangement uses TRBV5-5 and TRBJ2-1; 8 bases are a match to TRBD1. This CDR3 has 15 amino acids. Per germline, CDR1 SGHKS and CDR2 YYEKEE (reference sequence). The junction had 5 bases not matched to a gene; V was cut back by 3 bases and J by 3 bases. The CDR3 spells CASSSGTGNYNEQFF. CDR3 in DNA: TGTGCCAGCAGCTCCGGGACAGGAAACTACAATGAGCAGTTCTTC.

This chain connects TRBV19 to TRBJ2-1, with D possibly being TRBD1 (6 bases). The CDR3 consists of 15 residues. CDR1 LNHDA and CDR2 SQIVND come from the germline V gene (reference sequence). The V and J ends lost 3 bases and 9 bases respectively, with 18 bases between them. This CDR3 reads CASSIPGHLGPEQFF. CDR3 nucleotides: TGTGCCAGTAGTATTCCGGGACACCTTGGACCTGAGCAGTTCTTC. The full variable domain, its missing parts supplied by reference TRBV19 and TRBJ2-1, is DGGITQSPKYLFRKEGQNVTLSCEQNLNHDAMYWYRQDPGQGLRLIYYSQIVNDFQKGDIAEGYSVSREKKESFPLTVTSAQKNPTAFYLCASSIPGHLGPEQFFGPGTRLTVL.

This rearrangement joins TRBV28 to TRBJ2-7, with D maybe TRBD1 (6 bases). Trimming left V 0 bases short and J 6 bases short, with 9 bases between. Germline-derived CDR1 and CDR2 are MDHEN and SYDVKM. The CDR3 totals 13 residues. This chain's CDR3 is CASSLWRGTEQYF. The CDR3 DNA reads TGTGCCAGCAGTTTATGGAGGGGGACCGAGCAGTACTTC.

CDR3 region: CASSVALGSAGTDTQYF. CDR3 sequence (DNA): TGTGCCAGCAGTGTCGCCCTGGGGAGCGCCGGCACAGATACGCAGTATTTT. The rearrangement joins TRBV6-1 to TRBJ2-3; D possibly corresponds to TRBD2 (5 bases). Trimming took 4 bases from V and 1 from J, leaving 18 bases between them. Per the germline V gene, CDR1 is MNHNS and CDR2 is SASEGT. The CDR3 is 17 residues long.

This clone was seen a handful of times. The rearrangement links TRBV6-2 or TRBV6-3 to TRBJ2-7; possible D gene TRBD1, 6 bases. Germline V gene data show CDR1 as MNHEY and CDR2 as SVGEGT. CDR3 length: 15 residues. V gave up 5 bases and J gave up 0 bases, with 14 bases separating them. The CDR3: CASSPTGTFSYEQYF. CDR3 nucleotide sequence: TGTGCCAGCAGTCCGACAGGAACCTTCTCCTACGAGCAGTACTTC.

The chain is built from TRBV3-1 (or the pseudogene TRBV3-2) and TRBJ1-2, with D hard to call. Deletions cut 1 base from V and 0 bases from J, with 9 bases between. The germline CDR1 and CDR2 sequences are LGHDT and YNNKEL (reference sequence). The CDR3 sequence is 15 residues long. The DNA for the CDR3 is TGTGCCAGCAGCCAAGCCACTGTAGCTAACTATGGCTACACCTTC. This gives the protein CASSQATVANYGYTF.

This clone appeared a single time. V usage is TRBV5-1 and J usage is TRBJ1-5; unclear D gene. The CDR3 covers 15 residues. CDR1 and CDR2 from the germline V gene are SGHRS and YFSETQ. V was trimmed by 2 bases and J by 3 bases, leaving 12 bases between them. The CDR3 is CASSFEGMTNQPQHF. The CDR3 DNA sequence: TGCGCCAGCAGCTTTGAGGGTATGACCAATCAGCCCCAGCATTTT.

V is TRBV7-2 and J is TRBJ2-3; possibly TRBD2 for D (6 bases). Germline loops: CDR1 SGHTA, CDR2 FQGNSA. This CDR3 is 15 amino acids long. V gave up 5 bases and J gave up 0 bases, with 12 bases separating them. The CDR3 spells CASSPRGVSTDTQYF. CDR3 nucleotide sequence: TGTGCCAGCAGCCCCCGCGGGGTGAGCACAGATACGCAGTATTTT.

This clone was observed once. V is TRBV6-5 and J is TRBJ2-7; tentative D call: TRBD2 (5 bases). Germline V gene data show CDR1 as MNHEY and CDR2 as SVGAGI. Trimming shortened V by 6 bases and J by 9 bases, and 21 bases separated the two germline ends. The CDR3 runs 14 residues. The CDR3 spells CASRSGEQARAQYF. The CDR3 DNA reads as TGTGCCAGCAGGTCCGGGGAGCAGGCACGGGCGCAGTACTTC.

In DNA, the CDR3 is TGTGCCACCGCACCGGGACTAGCGGGAGGGCAGTACTTC. Its protein product is CATAPGLAGGQYF. The chain joins TRBV25-1 to TRBJ2-7, with TRBD2 identical over 15 bases. The germline CDR1 and CDR2 sequences are MGHDK and SYGVNS. The CDR3 totals 13 residues. V gave up 10 bases and J gave up 9 bases; unmatched junction bases: 7.

The V gene is TRBV13, the J gene TRBJ2-7, with 9 bases aligning to TRBD2. With V trimmed by 0 bases and J by 5 bases, 5 bases remained unmatched. The germline CDR1 and CDR2 sequences are PRHDT and FYEKMQ (reference sequence). This CDR3 spans 15 amino acids. This chain's CDR3 is CASSLGVAGVHEQYF. The CDR3 coding sequence is TGTGCCAGCAGCTTAGGAGTAGCGGGAGTACACGAGCAGTACTTC.

V is TRBV5-1 and J is TRBJ1-2; TRBD1 is a possible D gene (6 bases). CDR1 is SGHRS and CDR2 is YFSETQ in the germline V gene. V lost 4 bases, J lost 4 bases, and 11 bases lay in between. The CDR3 runs 13 residues. This CDR3 is CASSPGESYGYTF. In DNA form, the CDR3 reads TGCGCCAGCAGCCCAGGGGAAAGCTATGGCTACACCTTC.

The gene calls are TRBV28 and TRBJ1-1; unclear D gene. This CDR3 comprises 12 residues. Germline assignment: CDR1 MDHEN and CDR2 SYDVKM. V lost 1 base and J 11 bases, leaving 11 bases between the germline ends. The CDR3 region has the DNA TGTGCCAGCAGTTTATTGGCGAAAGCGGCTTTCTTT. Encoded protein: CASSLLAKAAFF.

The rearrangement links TRBV24-1 to TRBJ1-2; D unresolved. Germline CDR1 and CDR2: KGHDR and SFDVKD. This CDR3 spans 14 amino acids. Trimming pared 2 bases from V and 3 bases from J, leaving 9 bases between. The CDR3 sequence: CATSDSRSYYGYTF. The CDR3 region has the DNA TGTGCCACCAGTGATTCGCGGTCCTACTATGGCTACACCTTC.

The chain uses TRBV27 and TRBJ2-2; 7 positions agree with TRBD2. Germline-derived CDR1 and CDR2 are MNHEY and SMNVEV (reference sequence). The CDR3 sequence is 16 residues long. The V gene end was trimmed by 2 bases and the J gene end by 1 base; junction bases not matched to a gene: 4. CDR3: CASSLVSGMNTGELFF. DNA of the CDR3: TGTGCCAGCAGTTTAGTAAGCGGGATGAACACCGGGGAGCTGTTTTTT.